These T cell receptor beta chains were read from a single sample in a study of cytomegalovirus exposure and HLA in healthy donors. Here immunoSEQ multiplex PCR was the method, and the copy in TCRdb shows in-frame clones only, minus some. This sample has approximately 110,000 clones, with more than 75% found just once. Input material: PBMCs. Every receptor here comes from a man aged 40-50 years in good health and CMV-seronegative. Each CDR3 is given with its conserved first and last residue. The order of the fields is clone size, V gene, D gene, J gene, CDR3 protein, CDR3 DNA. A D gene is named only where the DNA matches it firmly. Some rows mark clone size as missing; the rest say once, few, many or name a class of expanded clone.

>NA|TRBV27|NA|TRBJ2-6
CASSSRLQGTSSGANVLTF
TGTGCCAGCAGCTCCCGCCTTCAGGGAACCAGCTCTGGGGCCAACGTCCTGACTTTC
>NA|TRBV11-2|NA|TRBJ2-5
CASSPHQETQYF
TGTGCCAGCAGCCCTCACCAAGAGACCCAGTACTTC
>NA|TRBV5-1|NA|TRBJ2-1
CASSLANQGRDEQFF
TGCGCCAGCAGCTTGGCTAACCAGGGGAGGGATGAGCAGTTCTTC
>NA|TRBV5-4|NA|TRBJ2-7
CASSYGLTYEQYF
TGTGCCAGCAGCTATGGACTCACCTACGAGCAGTACTTC
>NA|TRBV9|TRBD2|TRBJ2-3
CASSVGSGGGTSTDTQYF
TGTGCCAGCAGCGTTGGCTCCGGGGGGGGAACTAGCACAGATACGCAGTATTTT
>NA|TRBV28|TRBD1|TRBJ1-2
CASSAPRTGQGGYTF
TGTGCCAGCAGTGCCCCCAGGACAGGGCAAGGTGGCTACACCTTC
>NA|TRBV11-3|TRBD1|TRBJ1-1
CASSLNGQGAFF
TGTGCCAGCAGCTTAAACGGACAGGGCGCTTTCTTT
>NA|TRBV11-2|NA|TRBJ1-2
CASSSSGPAQLGYTF
TGTGCCAGCAGCTCCTCAGGGCCAGCCCAATTAGGCTACACCTTC
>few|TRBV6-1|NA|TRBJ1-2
CASSTPRSYGYTF
TGTGCCAGCAGTACCCCTCGCAGCTATGGCTACACCTTC
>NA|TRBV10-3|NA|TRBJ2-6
CAISTAGDSGANVLTF
TGTGCCATCTCGACGGCAGGGGACTCTGGGGCCAACGTCCTGACTTTC
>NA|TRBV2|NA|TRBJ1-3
CASSPQWSSGNTIYF
TGTGCCAGCAGTCCGCAGTGGAGCTCTGGAAACACCATATATTTT
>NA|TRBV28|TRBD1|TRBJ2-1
CASAWTGNVYDEQFF
TGTGCCAGCGCCTGGACAGGGAACGTTTATGATGAGCAGTTCTTC
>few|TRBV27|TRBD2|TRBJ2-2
CASSPIGGATGELFF
TGTGCCAGCAGTCCTATCGGGGGGGCCACCGGGGAGCTGTTTTTT
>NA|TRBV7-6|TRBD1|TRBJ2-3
CASSFRPSRQGDTQYF
TGTGCCAGCAGCTTCAGGCCATCTAGACAGGGGGATACGCAGTATTTT
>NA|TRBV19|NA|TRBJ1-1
CASSIRQQITEAFF
TGTGCCAGTAGTATCCGACAGCAGATCACTGAAGCTTTCTTT
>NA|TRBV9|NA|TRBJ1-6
CASSATGNSYNSPLHF
TGTGCCAGCAGCGCCACAGGGAACTCCTATAATTCACCCCTCCACTTT